This T cell receptor beta chain emerged from a study of PD-1 blockade in mismatch repair-deficient tumors. As for the study in general: Patients had 11 to 13 mismatch repair-deficient cancer types and were previously treated and progressing. Study-level findings and limits: After pembrolizumab, tumor-resident clones rose rapidly, then generally contracted before radiologic responses.

Mismatch repair deficiency was confirmed in all patients, by PCR or immunohistochemistry. TCRs were sequenced from a few patients responding to pembrolizumab. A remark on this clone: The antigen is undetermined.

After removal of 1 base from V and 6 bases from J, the junction contained 6 bases not matched to a gene. This CDR3 has 15 residues. Germline loops: CDR1 PRHDT, CDR2 FYEKMQ (reference sequence). Repertoires were generated with immunoSEQ multiplex PCR, while TCRdb's copy carries only in-frame clones and drops some. This table holds under 150,000 clones, roughly 86% found once. The source is an adult with mismatch repair-deficient cancer. The chain carries TRBV13 and TRBJ2-7; 10 positions agree with TRBD1. Specimen: peripheral blood, collected 44 weeks after starting pembrolizumab. The CDR3 sequence: CASSLVGTGDPEQYF. The CDR3 DNA follows: TGTGCCAGCAGCTTAGTGGGGACAGGGGATCCCGAGCAGTACTTC.